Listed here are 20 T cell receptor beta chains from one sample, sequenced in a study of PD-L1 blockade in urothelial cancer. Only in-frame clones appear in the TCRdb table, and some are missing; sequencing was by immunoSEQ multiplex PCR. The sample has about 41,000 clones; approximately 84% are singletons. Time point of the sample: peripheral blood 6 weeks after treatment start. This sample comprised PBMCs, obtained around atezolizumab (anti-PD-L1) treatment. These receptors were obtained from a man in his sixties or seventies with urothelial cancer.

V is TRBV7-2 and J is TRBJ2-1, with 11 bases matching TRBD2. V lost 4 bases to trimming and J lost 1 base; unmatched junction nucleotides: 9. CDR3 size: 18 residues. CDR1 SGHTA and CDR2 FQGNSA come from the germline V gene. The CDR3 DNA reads TGTGCCAGCAGCTCAACTATCCGACTAGCGGGATCCTACAATGAGCAGTTCTTC. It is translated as CASSSTIRLAGSYNEQFF.

CDR3 amino acids: CASSDGTGRGANVLTF. The DNA of the CDR3 is TGTGCCAGTAGTGACGGGACAGGGCGTGGGGCCAACGTCCTGACTTTC. This rearrangement joins TRBV19 to TRBJ2-6; 9 bases line up with TRBD1. The germline V gene encodes CDR1 LNHDA and CDR2 SQIVND (reference sequence). The V segment lost 5 bases and the J segment 3 bases; nucleotides outside the gene matches: 5. The CDR3 runs to 16 residues.

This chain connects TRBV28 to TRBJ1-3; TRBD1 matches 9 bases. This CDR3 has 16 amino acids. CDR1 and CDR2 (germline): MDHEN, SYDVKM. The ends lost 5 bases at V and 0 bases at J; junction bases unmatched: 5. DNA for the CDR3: TGTGCCAGCAGTCGAACGGGACAGGGCTCTGGAAACACCATATATTTT. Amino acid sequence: CASSRTGQGSGNTIYF.

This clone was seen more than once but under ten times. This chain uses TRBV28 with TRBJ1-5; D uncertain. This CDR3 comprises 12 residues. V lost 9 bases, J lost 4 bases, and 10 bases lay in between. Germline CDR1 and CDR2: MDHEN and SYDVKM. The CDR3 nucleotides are TGTGCCAGTGGACGGAGGAATCAGCCCCAGCATTTT. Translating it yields CASGRRNQPQHF.

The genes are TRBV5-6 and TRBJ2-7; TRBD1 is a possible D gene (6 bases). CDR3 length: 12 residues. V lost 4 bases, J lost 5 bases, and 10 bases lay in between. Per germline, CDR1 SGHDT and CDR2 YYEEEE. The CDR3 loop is CASSHRDHEQYF. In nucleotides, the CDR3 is TGTGCCAGCAGCCACAGGGACCACGAGCAGTACTTC.

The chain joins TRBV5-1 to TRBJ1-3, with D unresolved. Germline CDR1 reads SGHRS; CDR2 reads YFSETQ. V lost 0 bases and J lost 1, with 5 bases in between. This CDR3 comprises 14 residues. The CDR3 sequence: CASSLVGSGNTIYF. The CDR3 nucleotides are TGCGCCAGCAGCTTGGTCGGGTCTGGAAACACCATATATTTT.

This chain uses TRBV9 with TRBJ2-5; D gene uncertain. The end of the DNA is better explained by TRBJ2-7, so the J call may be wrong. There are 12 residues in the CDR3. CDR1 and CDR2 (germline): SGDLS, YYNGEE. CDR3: CASSPTGYEQYF. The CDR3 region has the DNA TGTGCCAGCAGCCCGACGGGTTACGAGCAGTACTTC.

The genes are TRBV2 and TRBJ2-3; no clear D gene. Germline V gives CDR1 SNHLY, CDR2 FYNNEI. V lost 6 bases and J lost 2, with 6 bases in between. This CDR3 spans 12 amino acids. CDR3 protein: CASSPFTDTQYF. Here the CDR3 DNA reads TGTGCCAGCAGCCCCTTCACAGATACGCAGTATTTT.

The CDR3: CASSQDTSFEYTYEQYF. For the CDR3, the DNA is TGCGCCAGCAGCCAAGATACTAGTTTTGAGTATACCTACGAGCAGTACTTC. The rearrangement joins TRBV4-1 to TRBJ2-7; tentatively, D is TRBD2 (5 bases). CDR1 and CDR2 from the germline V gene are MGHRA and YSYEKL. Deletions cut 0 bases from V and 2 bases from J, with 17 bases between. This CDR3 has 17 residues.

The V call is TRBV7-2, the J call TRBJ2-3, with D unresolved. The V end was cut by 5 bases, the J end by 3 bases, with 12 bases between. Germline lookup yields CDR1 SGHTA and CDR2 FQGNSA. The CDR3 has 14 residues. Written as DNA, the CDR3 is TGTGCCAGCAGCCCAGATTGGGCAACAGATACGCAGTATTTT. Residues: CASSPDWATDTQYF.

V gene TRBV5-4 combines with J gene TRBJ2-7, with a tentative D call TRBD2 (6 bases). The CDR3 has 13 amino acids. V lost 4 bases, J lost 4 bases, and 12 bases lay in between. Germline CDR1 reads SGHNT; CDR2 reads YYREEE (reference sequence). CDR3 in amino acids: CASSGPGGYEQYF. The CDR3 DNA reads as TGTGCCAGCAGCGGGCCTGGGGGGTACGAGCAGTACTTC.

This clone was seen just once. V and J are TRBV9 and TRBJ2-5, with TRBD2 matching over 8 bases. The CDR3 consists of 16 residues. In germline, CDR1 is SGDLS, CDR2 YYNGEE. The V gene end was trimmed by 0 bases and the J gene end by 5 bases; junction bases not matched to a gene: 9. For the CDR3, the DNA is TGTGCCAGCAGCGTAGACCCCAGCGGGGGACGGGAGACCCAGTACTTC. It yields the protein CASSVDPSGGRETQYF. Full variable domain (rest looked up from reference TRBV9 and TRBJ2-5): DSGVTQTPKHLITATGQRVTLRCSPRSGDLSVYWYQQSLDQGLQFLIQYYNGEERAKGNILERFSAQQFPDLHSELNLSSLELGDSALYFCASSVDPSGGRETQYFGPGTRLLVL.

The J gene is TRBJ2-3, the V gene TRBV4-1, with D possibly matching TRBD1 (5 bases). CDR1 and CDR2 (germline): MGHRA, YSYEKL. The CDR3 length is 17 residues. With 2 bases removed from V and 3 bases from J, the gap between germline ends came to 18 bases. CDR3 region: CASSQRFGQGGTDTQYF. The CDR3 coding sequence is TGCGCCAGCAGCCAACGGTTCGGGCAGGGTGGAACAGATACGCAGTATTTT.

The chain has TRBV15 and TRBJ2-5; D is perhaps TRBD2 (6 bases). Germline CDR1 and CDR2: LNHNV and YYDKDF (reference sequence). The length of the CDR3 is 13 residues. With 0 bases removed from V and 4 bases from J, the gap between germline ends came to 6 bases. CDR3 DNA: TGTGCCACCAGCAGAGATAGCGGAGAGACCCAGTACTTC. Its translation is CATSRDSGETQYF.

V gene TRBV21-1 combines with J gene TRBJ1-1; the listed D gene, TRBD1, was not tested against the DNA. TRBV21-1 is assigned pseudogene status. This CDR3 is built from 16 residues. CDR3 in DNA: TGTGCCAGCAGCAAAATTAACAGGGGGAACCCCACTGAAGCTTTCTTT. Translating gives CASSKINRGNPTEAFF.

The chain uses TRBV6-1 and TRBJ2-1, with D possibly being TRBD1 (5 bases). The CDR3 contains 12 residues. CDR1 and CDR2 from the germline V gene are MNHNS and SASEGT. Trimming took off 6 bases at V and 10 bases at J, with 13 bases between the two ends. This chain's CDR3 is CASRGDSEEQFF. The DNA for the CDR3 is TGTGCCAGCAGAGGCGACAGTGAGGAGCAGTTCTTC.

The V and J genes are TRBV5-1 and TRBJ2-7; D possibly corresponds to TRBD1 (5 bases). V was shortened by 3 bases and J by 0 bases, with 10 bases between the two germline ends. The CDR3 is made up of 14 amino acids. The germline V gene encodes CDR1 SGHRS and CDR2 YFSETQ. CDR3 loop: CASSSGRASYEQYF. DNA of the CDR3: TGCGCCAGCAGCTCGGGCAGGGCCTCCTACGAGCAGTACTTC.

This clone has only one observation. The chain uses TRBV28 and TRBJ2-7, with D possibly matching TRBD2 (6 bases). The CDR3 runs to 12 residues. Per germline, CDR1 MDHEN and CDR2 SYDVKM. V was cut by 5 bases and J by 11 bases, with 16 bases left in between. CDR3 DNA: TGTGCCAGCAGTCTAGGCCGGACTACCGAGTACTTC. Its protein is CASSLGRTTEYF.

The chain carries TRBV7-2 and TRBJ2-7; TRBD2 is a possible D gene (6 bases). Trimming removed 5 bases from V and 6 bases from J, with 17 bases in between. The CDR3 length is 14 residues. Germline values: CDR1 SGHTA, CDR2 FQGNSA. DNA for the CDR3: TGTGCCAGCAGCCTCCGTCCCGGGAGTAGCGAGCAGTACTTC. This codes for CASSLRPGSSEQYF.

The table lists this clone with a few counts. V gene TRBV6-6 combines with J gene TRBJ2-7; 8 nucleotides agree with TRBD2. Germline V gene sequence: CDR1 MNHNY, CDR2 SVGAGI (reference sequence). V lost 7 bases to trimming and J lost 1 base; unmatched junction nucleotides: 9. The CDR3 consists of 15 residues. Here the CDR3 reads CASTKAGALSYEQYF. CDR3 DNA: TGTGCCAGCACAAAAGCGGGGGCTCTGTCCTACGAGCAGTACTTC.